Listed below are T cell receptor beta chains from one sample, sequenced in a study of T-cell reconstitution after alpha-beta-depleted transplantation in children. TCRdb reprocessed the PCR reads with MiXCR, giving one entry per CDR3 protein. Here the sample spans hundreds of thousands of distinct CDR3 sequences, 6.5% to 9% being singletons. The sample in question was peripheral blood, obtained 360 days after TCRalphabeta/CD19-depleted stem cell transplant. Receptor source: a female patient between 2 and 15 years old who had a stem cell transplant for Fanconi anemia, so the T cells may come from the graft donor. Both conserved end residues are part of each CDR3. A D gene is named only where the DNA matches it firmly. The listing skips clone size in some rows; elsewhere it reads once, few, many or a size class.

clone size	V gene	J gene	D gene	CDR3 DNA	CDR3 protein
.	TRBV6-1	TRBJ2-7	TRBD2	TGTGCCAGCAGAACCGGGACTAGTTCATCCGAGCAGTACTTC	CASRTGTSSSEQYF
.	TRBV25-1	TRBJ2-5	.	TGTGCCAGCAGTGAATTCCTTCTCGGCGGGGAAGAGACCCAGTACTTC	CASSEFLLGGEETQYF
.	TRBV27	TRBJ2-5	.	.	CASSSSAITETQYF
few	TRBV7-2	TRBJ2-5	TRBD2	TGTGCCAGCAGCTTATTCCTAGCGGGGGCCGTAGGAGAGACCCAGTACTTC	CASSLFLAGAVGETQYF
many	TRBV2	TRBJ2-1	TRBD1	TGTGCCAGCAGTCTCGTCCCGGGACAGGGACGCTCCTACAATGAGCAGTTCTTC	CASSLVPGQGRSYNEQFF
many	TRBV7-2	TRBJ2-3	.	TGTGCCAGCAGCCATCAAATTAGCTCAGGAGATACGCAGTATTTT	CASSHQISSGDTQYF
few	TRBV21-1	TRBJ1-1	.	TGTGCCAGCAGCAAAACGCGGGTATCTGAAGCTTTCTTT	CASSKTRVSEAFF
many	TRBV4-2	TRBJ2-6	.	TGTGCCAGCAGCCTCGGCGGGATCTCTGGGGCCAACGTCCTGACTTTC	CASSLGGISGANVLTF
many	TRBV11-3	TRBJ2-3	.	TGTGCCAGCAGCTCCCAATTCACAGATACGCAGTATTTT	CASSSQFTDTQYF
once	TRBV5-1	TRBJ1-3	.	TGCGCCAGCAGCCAGACAGTGACTGGAAACACCATATATTTT	CASSQTVTGNTIYF
many	TRBV20-1	TRBJ2-6	TRBD1	TGCAGTGCCCGACAGGGGGCAAAGGCCAACGTCCTGACTTTC	CSARQGAKANVLTF
.	TRBV20-1	TRBJ2-1	.	TGCAGTGCTCGACTGATCAATGAGCAGTTCTTC	CSARLINEQFF
.	TRBV28	TRBJ1-1	.	TGTGCCAGCAGTTTATGGGGGGCAAGTAAAATCACTGAAGCTTTCTTT	CASSLWGASKITEAFF
.	TRBV19	TRBJ1-1	TRBD1	TGTGCCAGTAACCAACAGGGGGCTTACACTGAAGCTTTCTTT	CASNQQGAYTEAFF
many	TRBV5-1	TRBJ1-6	.	TGCGCCAGCAGCTTGGAGGGCTCCTATAATTCACCCCTCCACTTT	CASSLEGSYNSPLHF
.	TRBV15	TRBJ1-2	TRBD1	TGTGCCACCAGCAGAGATTTGACAGGGCAGAACCGCGACTATGGCTACACCTTC	CATSRDLTGQNRDYGYTF
many	TRBV5-1	TRBJ2-3	.	TGCGCCAGCAGGAGAATCCGGGAAACCCTTTCCGCAGATACGCAGTATTTT	CASRRIRETLSADTQYF
many	TRBV25-1	TRBJ1-5	.	TGTGCCAGCAGTGAAGCGAAGGACAGTTTTAATCAGCCCCAGCATTTT	CASSEAKDSFNQPQHF
many	TRBV7-2	TRBJ2-2	.	TGTGCCAGCAGCTTACGGACAGCAAACACCGGGGAGCTGTTTTTT	CASSLRTANTGELFF
.	TRBV6-1	TRBJ2-5	TRBD1	TGTGCCAGCGGCTCTGTCGAGTGGACAGGGTATAGAGAGACCCAGTACTTC	CASGSVEWTGYRETQYF
few	TRBV7-7	TRBJ2-3	TRBD1	TGTGCCAGCAGCTCCGAGGGGGCTGATACGCAGTATTTT	CASSSEGADTQYF
many	TRBV29-1	TRBJ1-1	.	TGCAGCGTTATGAAAAACACTGAAGCTTTCTTT	CSVMKNTEAFF
many	TRBV10-3	TRBJ1-1	TRBD1	TGTGCCATCAGTCAAAAACCAGGACAGGCTGAAGCTTTCTTT	CAISQKPGQAEAFF
many	TRBV5-1	TRBJ2-2	.	TGCGCCAGCAGCTTGTTGGAGGTCGGGGAGCTGTTTTTT	CASSLLEVGELFF
few	TRBV6-1	TRBJ2-7	.	TGTGCCAGCAGTGAGGTACCGTTCCCGAGCTCCTACGAGCAGTACTTC	CASSEVPFPSSYEQYF
few	TRBV19	TRBJ2-5	.	TGTGCCAGTAGTAGAGGACCGGGTCAAGAGACCCAGTACTTC	CASSRGPGQETQYF
few	TRBV20-1	TRBJ2-5	TRBD2	TGCAGTGCTAGAGTGGTAGCGGGAACTGAGACCCAGTACTTC	CSARVVAGTETQYF
many	TRBV4-3	TRBJ1-6	.	TGCGCCAGCAGCCAAGAGGCAAGAAATTCACCCCTCCACTTT	CASSQEARNSPLHF